These T cell receptor beta chains were read from a single sample in a study of early T cells in non-severe SARS-CoV-2 infection. One entry per CDR3 protein, called by TCRdb with MiXCR from the 5' RACE reads. Found here are 87,000 or so distinct CDR3 sequences, around 15% of them singletons; the top ten hold around 6.4%. The specimen was whole blood. Receptor source: an adult who was a healthcare worker with PCR-confirmed SARS-CoV-2 infection or an uninfected control (not recorded which). The CDR3 runs from the conserved cysteine through the conserved F or W. D genes are given only for firm matches. The size field is filled for only some rows; it gives once, few, many or a size class.

v_call: TRBV6-4
j_call: TRBJ1-5
clone_size: many
d_call: NA
cdr3_aa: CASSDSVGGQPQHF
cdr3_nt: TGTGCCAGCAGTGACTCGGTAGGAGGGCAGCCCCAGCATTTT

v_call: TRBV4-3
j_call: TRBJ1-5
clone_size: NA
d_call: TRBD1
cdr3_aa: CASSQPTGGDSQILHQPQHF
cdr3_nt: TGCGCCAGCAGCCAGCCAACAGGGGGCGATTCCCAAATCCTCCATCAGCCCCAGCATTTT

v_call: TRBV7-2
j_call: TRBJ2-2
clone_size: once
d_call: NA
cdr3_aa: CASSARRGANTGELFF
cdr3_nt: TGTGCCAGCAGCGCGAGGAGGGGAGCGAACACCGGGGAGCTGTTTTTT

v_call: TRBV4-3
j_call: TRBJ1-1
clone_size: once
d_call: NA
cdr3_aa: CASSQSPPINTEAFF
cdr3_nt: TGCGCCAGCAGCCAATCGCCCCCGATAAACACTGAAGCTTTCTTT

v_call: TRBV12-3/TRBV12-4
j_call: TRBJ2-3
clone_size: few
d_call: NA
cdr3_aa: CASSLPAPSTDTQYF
cdr3_nt: TGTGCCAGCAGTTTACCAGCACCGAGCACAGATACGCAGTATTTT

v_call: TRBV6-5
j_call: TRBJ2-2
clone_size: NA
d_call: NA
cdr3_aa: CATALIPNTGELFF
cdr3_nt: TGTGCCACAGCATTGATCCCGAACACCGGGGAGCTGTTTTTT

v_call: TRBV29-1
j_call: TRBJ2-7
clone_size: NA
d_call: TRBD1
cdr3_aa: CSVGRTGAAYEQYF
cdr3_nt: TGCAGCGTCGGGAGGACAGGGGCCGCCTACGAGCAGTACTTC

v_call: TRBV7-3
j_call: TRBJ1-5
clone_size: NA
d_call: NA
cdr3_aa: CASRGYGNQPQHF
cdr3_nt: TGTGCCAGTAGGGGTTATGGAAATCAGCCCCAGCATTTT

v_call: TRBV7-2
j_call: TRBJ2-3
clone_size: few
d_call: NA
cdr3_aa: CASSLEVIQGDTQYF
cdr3_nt: TGTGCCAGCAGCTTAGAAGTGATTCAAGGGGATACGCAGTATTTT

v_call: TRBV3-1
j_call: TRBJ1-2
clone_size: many
d_call: TRBD1
cdr3_aa: CASSQGGTGNYGYTF
cdr3_nt: TGTGCCAGCAGCCAAGGCGGGACAGGGAACTATGGCTACACCTTC

v_call: TRBV28
j_call: TRBJ2-7
clone_size: many
d_call: TRBD1
cdr3_aa: CATQTGGRYEQYF
cdr3_nt: TGTGCCACCCAGACAGGGGGCCGCTACGAGCAGTACTTC

v_call: TRBV28
j_call: TRBJ2-5
clone_size: many
d_call: NA
cdr3_aa: CASSLQGFEETQYF
cdr3_nt: TGTGCCAGCAGTTTACAGGGTTTCGAAGAGACCCAGTACTTC

v_call: TRBV6-2/TRBV6-3
j_call: TRBJ1-3
clone_size: many
d_call: NA
cdr3_aa: CASSYSKGTGNTIYF
cdr3_nt: TGTGCCAGCAGTTACTCGAAGGGGACCGGAAACACCATATATTTT

v_call: TRBV12-3/TRBV12-4
j_call: TRBJ2-7
clone_size: NA
d_call: NA
cdr3_aa: CASRRTESYEQYF
cdr3_nt: TGTGCCAGCAGACGGACAGAGTCCTACGAGCAGTACTTC

v_call: TRBV7-9
j_call: TRBJ1-3
clone_size: few
d_call: NA
cdr3_aa: CASSWLGVTPGNTIYF
cdr3_nt: TGTGCCAGCAGCTGGTTAGGGGTTACTCCTGGAAACACCATATATTTT

v_call: TRBV9
j_call: TRBJ1-6
clone_size: NA
d_call: NA
cdr3_aa: CASSVGGVEGSPLHF
cdr3_nt: TGTGCCAGCAGCGTAGGAGGGGTCGAGGGTTCACCCCTCCACTTT

v_call: TRBV28
j_call: TRBJ1-2
clone_size: many
d_call: NA
cdr3_aa: CASSQGQYYGYTF
cdr3_nt: TGTGCCAGCAGCCAGGGACAATACTATGGCTACACCTTC

v_call: TRBV4-3
j_call: TRBJ2-5
clone_size: NA
d_call: NA
cdr3_aa: CASSQGGQRVEAQYF
cdr3_nt: TGCGCCAGCAGCCAAGGTGGACAGCGGGTGGAGGCCCAGTACTTC

v_call: TRBV20-1
j_call: TRBJ1-5
clone_size: many
d_call: NA
cdr3_aa: CSARGWREGQPQHF
cdr3_nt: TGCAGTGCTAGAGGCTGGAGGGAGGGTCAGCCCCAGCATTTT

v_call: TRBV7-9
j_call: TRBJ1-3
clone_size: NA
d_call: NA
cdr3_aa: CASSLVFGSGNTIYF
cdr3_nt: TGTGCCAGCAGCTTAGTTTTCGGGTCTGGAAACACCATATATTTT

v_call: TRBV6-2/TRBV6-3
j_call: TRBJ1-1
clone_size: many
d_call: NA
cdr3_aa: CASSYSRTVTNTEAFF
cdr3_nt: TGTGCCAGCAGTTACTCGAGGACAGTAACGAACACTGAAGCTTTCTTT

v_call: TRBV28
j_call: TRBJ2-3
clone_size: NA
d_call: NA
cdr3_aa: CASSLAGGALYTQYF
cdr3_nt: TGTGCCAGCAGTTTAGCTGGGGGGGCCTTATATACGCAGTATTTT

v_call: TRBV2
j_call: TRBJ1-6
clone_size: NA
d_call: NA
cdr3_aa: CASSVGMEDNSPLHF
cdr3_nt: TGTGCCAGCAGTGTGGGGATGGAAGATAATTCACCCCTCCACTTT

v_call: TRBV7-9
j_call: TRBJ1-1
clone_size: few
d_call: TRBD1
cdr3_aa: CASSFGRQGVEAFF
cdr3_nt: TGTGCCAGCAGCTTTGGCAGACAGGGGGTTGAAGCTTTCTTT

v_call: TRBV10-3
j_call: TRBJ1-3
clone_size: NA
d_call: NA
cdr3_aa: CATTGSGNTIYF
cdr3_nt: TGTGCCACCACAGGCTCTGGAAACACCATATATTTT

v_call: TRBV27
j_call: TRBJ2-7
clone_size: NA
d_call: NA
cdr3_aa: CASSLKGGYEQYF
cdr3_nt: TGTGCCAGCAGTTTAAAGGGGGGCTACGAGCAGTACTTC

v_call: TRBV10-3
j_call: TRBJ1-1
clone_size: few
d_call: NA
cdr3_aa: CAISETGRSNTEAFF
cdr3_nt: TGTGCCATCAGTGAAACAGGTCGGAGCAACACTGAAGCTTTCTTT

v_call: TRBV2
j_call: TRBJ1-2
clone_size: few
d_call: TRBD1
cdr3_aa: CASSEVRGLGNYGYTF
cdr3_nt: TGTGCCAGCAGTGAAGTTAGGGGGCTGGGCAACTATGGCTACACCTTC

v_call: TRBV11-2
j_call: TRBJ2-3
clone_size: few
d_call: NA
cdr3_aa: CASASRTQTDTQYF
cdr3_nt: TGTGCCAGCGCATCCCGGACTCAAACAGATACGCAGTATTTT

v_call: TRBV12-3/TRBV12-4
j_call: TRBJ2-5
clone_size: few
d_call: TRBD2
cdr3_aa: CASTPGLAAETQYF
cdr3_nt: TGTGCCAGCACCCCGGGACTAGCAGCGGAGACCCAGTACTTC

v_call: TRBV10-3
j_call: TRBJ1-5
clone_size: NA
d_call: TRBD1
cdr3_aa: CAISESRQGEDQPQHF
cdr3_nt: TGTGCCATCAGTGAGTCGAGACAGGGTGAGGATCAGCCCCAGCATTTT

v_call: TRBV7-9
j_call: TRBJ1-1
clone_size: NA
d_call: NA
cdr3_aa: CASSSTRGRAGSTEAFF
cdr3_nt: TGTGCCAGCAGCTCCACTAGGGGCAGGGCCGGAAGCACTGAAGCTTTCTTT

v_call: TRBV6-1
j_call: TRBJ1-6
clone_size: few
d_call: NA
cdr3_aa: CASSTRDGGSPLHF
cdr3_nt: TGTGCCAGCAGTACCCGGGACGGAGGATCGCCCCTCCACTTT

v_call: TRBV9
j_call: TRBJ1-2
clone_size: few
d_call: NA
cdr3_aa: CASSVAHAGNYGYTF
cdr3_nt: TGTGCCAGCAGCGTAGCCCACGCAGGGAACTATGGCTACACCTTC

v_call: TRBV12-3/TRBV12-4
j_call: TRBJ1-1
clone_size: NA
d_call: TRBD1
cdr3_aa: CASSKTGDTEAFF
cdr3_nt: TGTGCCAGCAGCAAAACAGGGGATACTGAAGCTTTCTTT

v_call: TRBV5-6
j_call: TRBJ1-2
clone_size: few
d_call: TRBD1
cdr3_aa: CASSRPGQGAVRLNGYTF
cdr3_nt: TGTGCCAGCAGCCGACCGGGACAGGGGGCTGTACGATTAAATGGCTACACCTTC

v_call: TRBV27
j_call: TRBJ2-7
clone_size: NA
d_call: TRBD1
cdr3_aa: CASSFVPGGYEQYF
cdr3_nt: TGTGCCAGCAGTTTTGTCCCAGGGGGCTACGAGCAGTACTTC

v_call: TRBV6-5
j_call: TRBJ1-1
clone_size: few
d_call: NA
cdr3_aa: CASRAVDGGGTEAFF
cdr3_nt: TGTGCCAGCAGGGCCGTCGACGGTGGTGGCACTGAAGCTTTCTTT

v_call: TRBV18
j_call: TRBJ1-1
clone_size: many
d_call: NA
cdr3_aa: CASSPPGANTEAFF
cdr3_nt: TGTGCCAGCTCACCACCGGGGGCGAACACTGAAGCTTTCTTT

v_call: TRBV20-1
j_call: TRBJ1-4
clone_size: NA
d_call: NA
cdr3_aa: CSARDIPGRGMNEKLFF
cdr3_nt: TGCAGTGCTAGAGATATCCCAGGGAGAGGGATGAATGAAAAACTGTTTTTT

v_call: TRBV6-1
j_call: TRBJ2-2
clone_size: few
d_call: NA
cdr3_aa: CASSEAHNRPTGELFF
cdr3_nt: TGTGCCAGCAGTGAAGCGCATAACAGACCTACCGGGGAGCTGTTTTTT

v_call: TRBV7-2
j_call: TRBJ2-4
clone_size: NA
d_call: NA
cdr3_aa: CASSLGGAEDIQYF
cdr3_nt: TGTGCCAGCAGCTTAGGTGGGGCGGAAGACATTCAGTACTTC

v_call: TRBV29-1
j_call: TRBJ2-7
clone_size: NA
d_call: TRBD2
cdr3_aa: CSVAGLAGALYEQYF
cdr3_nt: TGCAGCGTGGCCGGACTAGCGGGGGCTCTCTACGAGCAGTACTTC